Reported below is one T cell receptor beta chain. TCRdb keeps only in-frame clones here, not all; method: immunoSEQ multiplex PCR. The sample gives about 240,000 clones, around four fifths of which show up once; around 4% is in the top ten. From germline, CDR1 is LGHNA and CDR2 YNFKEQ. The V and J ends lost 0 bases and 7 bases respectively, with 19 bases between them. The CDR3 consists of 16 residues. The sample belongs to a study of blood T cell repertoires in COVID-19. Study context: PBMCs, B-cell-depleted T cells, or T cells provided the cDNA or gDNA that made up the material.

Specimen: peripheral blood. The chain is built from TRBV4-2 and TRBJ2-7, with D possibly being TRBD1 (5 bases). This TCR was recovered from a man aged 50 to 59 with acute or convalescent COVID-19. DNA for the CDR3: TGTGCCAGCAGCCAAGACCTAAATACAGGCCCGGGTGAGCAGTACTTC. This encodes CASSQDLNTGPGEQYF.